This T cell receptor beta chain came from a study of T-cell memory formation after mild COVID-19. Across the whole study: TCR clusters were mostly confined to one donor each.

5'RACE primed at constant segments yielded TCR alpha and TCR beta cDNA libraries bearing sample barcodes and UMIs. From the 5' RACE reads, TCRdb called clonotypes with MiXCR, one entry per CDR3 protein. The table shows approximately 150,000 distinct CDR3 sequences, with more than 14% occurring only once. The clonotype originates from an adult woman who had mild COVID-19 (a few samples of this study predate the infection). Cell type and time point are not known. The sequencing sample was made of PBMCs or a T cell subset sorted from them (not recorded which).

CDR3 sequence reads: CASSRTAGVFWTEAFF. CDR3 bases: TGTGCCAGTAGTAGGACAGCGGGCGTATTTTGGACTGAAGCTTTCTTT. This chain connects TRBV19 to TRBJ1-1; a weak D match, TRBD1 (6 bases). Trimming shortened V by 4 bases and J by 5 bases, and 20 bases separated the two germline ends. From germline, CDR1 is LNHDA and CDR2 SQIVND (reference sequence). The CDR3 is 16 residues long.